The clone carrying this T cell receptor beta chain occurred once. Its cognate antigen is unknown. TCRdb's table, derived via immunoSEQ multiplex PCR, lists solely in-frame clones and lacks some. In the table there are 70,000 to 90,000 clones, roughly nine tenths of which are singletons. This specimen comes from a study of T cell responses to AZD1222 COVID-19 vaccine. General study findings and limits: Seropositive status at baseline applied to only six AZD1222 recipients. Spike regions recognized by vaccine-associated CD4 TCRs spanned the protein, led by 160-218 and 743-854.

Trimming removed 1 base at V and 3 bases at J, with 6 bases between. The CDR3 is 14 amino acids. Germline V gene lookup returns CDR1 SGHNT and CDR2 YENEEA. Specimen: peripheral blood, collected on day 0 of AZD1222 vaccination. J is TRBJ2-2 and V is TRBV11-3; the D is unclear. The sequence was obtained from an adult in good health. CDR3 protein: CASSLGLYTGELFF. CDR3 DNA: TGTGCCAGCAGCTTAGGGCTGTACACCGGGGAGCTGTTTTTT.